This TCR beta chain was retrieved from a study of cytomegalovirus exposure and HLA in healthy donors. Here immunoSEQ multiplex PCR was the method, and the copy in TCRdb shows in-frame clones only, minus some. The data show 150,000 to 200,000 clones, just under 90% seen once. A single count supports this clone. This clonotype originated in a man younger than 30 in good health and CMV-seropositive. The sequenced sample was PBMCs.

CDR3 region: CASSRSSFRETGGSGGELFF. The CDR3 DNA follows: TGCGCCAGCAGCCGGTCCTCATTTCGGGAGACAGGGGGCTCCGGCGGGGAGCTGTTTTTT. The J gene is TRBJ2-2, the V gene TRBV4-1, with TRBD1 matching 10 bases. Germline CDR1 and CDR2: MGHRA and YSYEKL. This CDR3 comprises 20 residues. V gave up 4 bases and J gave up 7 bases; unmatched junction bases: 21.